What follows is one T cell receptor (beta chain) and its context. Its target is not known. The data stem from a study of T cells in localized non-small cell lung cancer. Generated by immunoSEQ multiplex PCR, the TCRdb table keeps only in-frame clones and is missing some. There are fewer than 75,000 clones in the sample; roughly 84% occur only once, and 1.3% lies in the top ten. Broader study findings: Of the tissues analyzed, uninvolved adjacent lung showed maximal T cell clonality, greater than tumor.

V gave up 3 bases and J gave up 4 bases, with 13 bases separating them. From germline, CDR1 is LNHDA and CDR2 SQIVND (reference sequence). The CDR3 has 14 residues. The V and J genes are TRBV19 and TRBJ2-7; D is unclear. The specimen comprised peripheral blood, sampled before any cancer treatment. This clonotype was obtained from a female donor of 60 years or more with stage I lung adenocarcinoma. In DNA form, the CDR3 reads TGTGCCAGTAGTATTGGGGTCGGAATATACGAGCAGTACTTC. Its protein is CASSIGVGIYEQYF.